Reported below is one T cell receptor beta chain. This entry is derived from a study of CDR3 diversity in severe acne. TCRdb called the PCR reads again in MiXCR, with one record for every CDR3 protein. Among some 90,000 distinct CDR3 sequences listed, 45% to 50% were seen once. Germline V gene sequence: CDR1 SGHTA, CDR2 FQGNSA. Trimming removed 2 bases from V and 2 bases from J; junction bases left unmatched: 9. The CDR3 sequence is 17 residues long. The TCR originated in a male donor with severe acne vulgaris. The chain has TRBV7-2 and TRBJ2-3; 8 nucleotides line up with TRBD2. Sequencing was carried out using blood. CDR3 DNA sequence: TGTGCCAGCAGCTTACCCACTAGCGGAAAACACACAGATACGCAGTATTTT. This gives the protein CASSLPTSGKHTDTQYF. The entire variable domain, with the rest obtained from reference TRBV7-2 and TRBJ2-3, is as follows: GAGVSQSPSNKVTEKGKDVELRCDPISGHTALYWYRQSLGQGLEFLIYFQGNSAPDKSGLPSDRFSAERTGGSVSTLTIQRTQQEDSAVYLCASSLPTSGKHTDTQYFGPGTRLTVL.